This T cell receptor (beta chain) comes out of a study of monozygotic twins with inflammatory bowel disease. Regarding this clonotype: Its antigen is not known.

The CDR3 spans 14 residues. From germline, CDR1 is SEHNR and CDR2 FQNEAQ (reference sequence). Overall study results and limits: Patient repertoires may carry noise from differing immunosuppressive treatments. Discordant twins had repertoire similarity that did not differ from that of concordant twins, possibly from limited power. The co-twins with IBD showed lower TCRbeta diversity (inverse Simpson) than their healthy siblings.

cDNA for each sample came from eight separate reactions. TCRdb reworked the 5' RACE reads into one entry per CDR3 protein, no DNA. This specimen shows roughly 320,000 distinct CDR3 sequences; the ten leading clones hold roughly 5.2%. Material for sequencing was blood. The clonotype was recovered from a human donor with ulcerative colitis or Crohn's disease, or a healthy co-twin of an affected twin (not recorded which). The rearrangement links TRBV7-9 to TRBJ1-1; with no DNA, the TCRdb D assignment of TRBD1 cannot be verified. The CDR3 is CASNLGAANTEAFF.